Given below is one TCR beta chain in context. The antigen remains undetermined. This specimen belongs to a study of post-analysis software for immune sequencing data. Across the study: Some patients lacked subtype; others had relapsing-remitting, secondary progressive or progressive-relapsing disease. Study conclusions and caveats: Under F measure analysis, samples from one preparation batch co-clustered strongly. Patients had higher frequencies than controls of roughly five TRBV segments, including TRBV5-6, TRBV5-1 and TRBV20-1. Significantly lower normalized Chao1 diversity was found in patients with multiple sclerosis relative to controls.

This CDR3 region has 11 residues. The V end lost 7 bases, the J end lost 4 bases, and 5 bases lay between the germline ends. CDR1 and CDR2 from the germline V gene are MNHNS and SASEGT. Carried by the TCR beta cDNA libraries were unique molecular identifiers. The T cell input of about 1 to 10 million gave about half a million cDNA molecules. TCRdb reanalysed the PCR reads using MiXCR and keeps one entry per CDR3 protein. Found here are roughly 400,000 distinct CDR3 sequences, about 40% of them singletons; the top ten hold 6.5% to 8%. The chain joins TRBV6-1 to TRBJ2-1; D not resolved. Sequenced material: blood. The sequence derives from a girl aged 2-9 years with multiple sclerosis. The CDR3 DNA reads TGTGCCAGCACAAATTACAATGAGCAGTTCTTC. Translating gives CASTNYNEQFF.